This TCR beta chain was profiled in a study of blood T cell repertoires in COVID-19. Study context: Both acute and convalescent COVID-19 samples were obtained from the United States, Italy and Spain. PBMCs, B-cell-depleted T cells, or T cells were the source of the cDNA or gDNA that made up the material.

V shed 2 bases and J shed 5 bases, with 11 bases lying between them. The CDR3 runs to 15 residues. CDR1 is SGHKS, CDR2 YYEKEE, per germline (reference sequence). TCRdb's copy holds only in-frame clones and misses some; the assay was immunoSEQ multiplex PCR. The sample has tens of thousands of clones, about 82% seen once; the top ten hold 9% to 10%. The sequence was obtained from a man in his 60s in a cohort sampled during active COVID-19. The material sequenced was peripheral blood. This chain connects TRBV5-5 to TRBJ1-6; the D gene is possibly TRBD1 (6 bases). The CDR3, as DNA: TGTGCCAGCAGCTTCTCGGACAGTAATAATTCACCCCTCCACTTT. This encodes CASSFSDSNNSPLHF.